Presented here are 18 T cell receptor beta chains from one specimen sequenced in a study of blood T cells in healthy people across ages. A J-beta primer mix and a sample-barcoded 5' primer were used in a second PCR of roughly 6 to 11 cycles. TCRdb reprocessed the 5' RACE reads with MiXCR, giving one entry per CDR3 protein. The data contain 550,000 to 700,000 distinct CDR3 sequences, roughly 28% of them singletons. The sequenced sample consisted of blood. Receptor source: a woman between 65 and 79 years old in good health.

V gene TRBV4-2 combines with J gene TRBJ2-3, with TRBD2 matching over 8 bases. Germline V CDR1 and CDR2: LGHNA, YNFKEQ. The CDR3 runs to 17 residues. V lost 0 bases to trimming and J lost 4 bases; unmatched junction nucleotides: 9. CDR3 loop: CASSQDRVAGPPDTQYF. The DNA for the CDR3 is TGTGCCAGCAGCCAAGATAGGGTAGCGGGGCCCCCAGATACGCAGTATTTT.

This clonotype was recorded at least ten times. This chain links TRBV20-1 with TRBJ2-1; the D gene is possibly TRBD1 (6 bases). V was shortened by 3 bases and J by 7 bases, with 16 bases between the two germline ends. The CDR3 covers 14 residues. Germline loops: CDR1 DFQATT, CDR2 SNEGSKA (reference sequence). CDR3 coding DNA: TGCAGTGCTAGGATACTCACAGGGAGAAATGAGCAGTTCTTC. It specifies CSARILTGRNEQFF.

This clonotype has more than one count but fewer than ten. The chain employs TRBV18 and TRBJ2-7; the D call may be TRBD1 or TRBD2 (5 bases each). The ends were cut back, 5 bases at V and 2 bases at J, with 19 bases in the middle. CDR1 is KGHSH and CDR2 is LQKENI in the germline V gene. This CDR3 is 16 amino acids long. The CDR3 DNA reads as TGTGCCAGCTCATCACAGTTTGGGACGGAGACCTACGAGCAGTACTTC. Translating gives CASSSQFGTETYEQYF. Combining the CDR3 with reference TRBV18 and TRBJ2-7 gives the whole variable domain NAGVMQNPRHLVRRRGQEARLRCSPMKGHSHVYWYRQLPEEGLKFMVYLQKENIIDESGMPKERFSAEFPKEGPSILRIQQVVRGDSAAYFCASSSQFGTETYEQYFGPGTRLTVT.

The CDR3 spells CASSFGLASYGELFF. The CDR3 DNA follows: TGTGCCAGCAGTTTTGGGCTAGCTAGTTACGGGGAGCTGTTTTTT. The V call is TRBV12-3 or TRBV12-4, the J call TRBJ2-2; maybe TRBD2 (5 bases). Deletions cut 3 bases from V and 7 bases from J, with 15 bases between. The CDR3 runs 15 residues.

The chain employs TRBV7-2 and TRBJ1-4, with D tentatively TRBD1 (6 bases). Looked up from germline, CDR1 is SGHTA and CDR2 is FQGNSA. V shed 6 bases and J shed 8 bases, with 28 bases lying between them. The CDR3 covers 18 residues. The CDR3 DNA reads TGTGCCAGCAGAAGGGGAAAACAGGGAGGGCGCCATGGGGAAAAACTGTTTTTT. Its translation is CASRRGKQGGRHGEKLFF.

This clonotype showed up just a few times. The CDR3 nucleotides read TGCAGTGCTAGAGATCGCACAGGCGTTTATGCTGAAGCTTTCTTT. Its translation is CSARDRTGVYAEAFF. The chain joins TRBV20-1 to TRBJ1-1; weak D call: TRBD1 (5 bases). CDR3 size: 15 residues. The V and J ends lost 0 bases and 6 bases respectively, with 17 bases between them. Looked up from germline, CDR1 is DFQATT and CDR2 is SNEGSKA (reference sequence).

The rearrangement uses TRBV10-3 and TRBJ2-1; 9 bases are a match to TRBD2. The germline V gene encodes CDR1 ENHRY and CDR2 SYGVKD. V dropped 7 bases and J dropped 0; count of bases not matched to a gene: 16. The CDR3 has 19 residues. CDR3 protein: CAINVAGAVSSSSYNEQFF. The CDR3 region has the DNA TGTGCCATCAATGTAGCGGGGGCTGTTTCCTCAAGCTCCTACAATGAGCAGTTCTTC.

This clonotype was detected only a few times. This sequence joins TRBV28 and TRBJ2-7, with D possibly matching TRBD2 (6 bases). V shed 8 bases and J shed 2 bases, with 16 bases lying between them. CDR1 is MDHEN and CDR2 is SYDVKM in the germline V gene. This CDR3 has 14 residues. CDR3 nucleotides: TGTGCCAGCCAGCCCTCCGGGACTCCCTACGAGCAGTACTTC. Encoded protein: CASQPSGTPYEQYF.

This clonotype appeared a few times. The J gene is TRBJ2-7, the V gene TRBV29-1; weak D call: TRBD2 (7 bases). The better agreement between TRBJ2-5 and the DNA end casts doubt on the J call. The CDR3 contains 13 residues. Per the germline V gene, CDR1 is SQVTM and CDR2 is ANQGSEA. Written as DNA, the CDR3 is TGCAGCGTTGTTCGGGGGGCATTAGAGACCCAGTACTTC. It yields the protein CSVVRGALETQYF.

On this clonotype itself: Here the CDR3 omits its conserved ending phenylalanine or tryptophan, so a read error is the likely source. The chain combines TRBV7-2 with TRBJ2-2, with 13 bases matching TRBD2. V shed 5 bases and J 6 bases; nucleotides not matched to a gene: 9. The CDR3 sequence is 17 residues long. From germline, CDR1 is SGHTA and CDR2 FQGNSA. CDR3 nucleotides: TGTGCCAGCAGCCAAGGGGGGACTAGCGGGGAGCCCGGGGAGCTGTTTTCT. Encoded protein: CASSQGGTSGEPGELFS.

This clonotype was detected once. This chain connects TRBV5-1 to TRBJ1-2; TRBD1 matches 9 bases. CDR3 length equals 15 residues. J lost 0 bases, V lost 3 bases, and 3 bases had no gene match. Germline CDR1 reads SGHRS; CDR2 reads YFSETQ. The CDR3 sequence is CASSSGTGTNYGYTF. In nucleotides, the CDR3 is TGCGCCAGCAGCTCTGGGACAGGGACTAACTATGGCTACACCTTC.

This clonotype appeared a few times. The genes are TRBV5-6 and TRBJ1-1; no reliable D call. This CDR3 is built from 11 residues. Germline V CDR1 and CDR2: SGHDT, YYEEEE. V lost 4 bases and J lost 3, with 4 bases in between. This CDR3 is CASSLHTEAFF. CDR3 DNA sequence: TGTGCCAGCAGCCTCCACACTGAAGCTTTCTTT.

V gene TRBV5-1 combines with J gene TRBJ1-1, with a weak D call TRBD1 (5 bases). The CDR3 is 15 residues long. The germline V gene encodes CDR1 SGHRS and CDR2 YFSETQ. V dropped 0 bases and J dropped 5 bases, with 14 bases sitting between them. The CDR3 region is CASSLEAGRETEAFF. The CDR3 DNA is TGCGCCAGCAGCTTGGAGGCAGGGCGGGAAACTGAAGCTTTCTTT. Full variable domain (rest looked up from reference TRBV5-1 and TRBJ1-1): KAGVTQTPRYLIKTRGQQVTLSCSPISGHRSVSWYQQTPGQGLQFLFEYFSETQRNKGNFPGRFSGRQFSNSRSEMNVSTLELGDSALYLCASSLEAGRETEAFFGQGTRLTVV.

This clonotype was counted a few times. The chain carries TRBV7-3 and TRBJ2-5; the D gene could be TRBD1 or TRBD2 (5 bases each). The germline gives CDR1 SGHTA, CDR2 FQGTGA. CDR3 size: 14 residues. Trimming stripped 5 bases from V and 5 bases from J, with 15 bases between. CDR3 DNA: TGTGCCAGCAGCCCCAATGGATGGGGGGAGACCCAGTACTTC. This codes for CASSPNGWGETQYF.

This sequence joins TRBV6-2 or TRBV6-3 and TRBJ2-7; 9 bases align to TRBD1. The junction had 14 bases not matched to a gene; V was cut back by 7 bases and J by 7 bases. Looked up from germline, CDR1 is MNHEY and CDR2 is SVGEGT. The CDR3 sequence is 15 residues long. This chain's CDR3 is CASTYYEGQGGEQYF. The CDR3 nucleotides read TGTGCCAGCACCTACTACGAGGGACAGGGAGGTGAGCAGTACTTC.

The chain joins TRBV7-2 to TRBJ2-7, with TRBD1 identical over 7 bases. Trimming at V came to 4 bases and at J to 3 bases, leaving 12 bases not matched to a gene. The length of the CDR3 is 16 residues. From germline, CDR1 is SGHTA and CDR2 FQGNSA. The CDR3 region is CASSSTGTEAIYEQYF. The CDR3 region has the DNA TGTGCCAGCAGCTCTACCGGGACAGAAGCAATCTACGAGCAGTACTTC.

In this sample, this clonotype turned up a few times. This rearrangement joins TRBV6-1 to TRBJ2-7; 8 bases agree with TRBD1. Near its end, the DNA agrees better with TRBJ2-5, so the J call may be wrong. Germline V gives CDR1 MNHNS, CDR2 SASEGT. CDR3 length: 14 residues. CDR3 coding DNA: TGTGCCAGCAGGCCCTCAGGGGGCGTTGAGACCCAGTACTTC. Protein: CASRPSGGVETQYF.

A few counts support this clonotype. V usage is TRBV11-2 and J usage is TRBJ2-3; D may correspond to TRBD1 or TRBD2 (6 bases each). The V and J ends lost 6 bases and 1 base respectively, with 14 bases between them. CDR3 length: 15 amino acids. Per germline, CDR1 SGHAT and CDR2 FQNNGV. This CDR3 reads CASSFGGSRTDTQYF. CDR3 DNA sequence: TGTGCCAGCAGTTTCGGGGGCTCCCGCACAGATACGCAGTATTTT. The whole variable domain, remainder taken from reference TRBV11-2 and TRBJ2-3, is EAGVAQSPRYKIIEKRQSVAFWCNPISGHATLYWYQQILGQGPKLLIQFQNNGVVDDSQLPKDRFSAERLKGVDSTLKIQPAKLEDSAVYLCASSFGGSRTDTQYFGPGTRLTVL.